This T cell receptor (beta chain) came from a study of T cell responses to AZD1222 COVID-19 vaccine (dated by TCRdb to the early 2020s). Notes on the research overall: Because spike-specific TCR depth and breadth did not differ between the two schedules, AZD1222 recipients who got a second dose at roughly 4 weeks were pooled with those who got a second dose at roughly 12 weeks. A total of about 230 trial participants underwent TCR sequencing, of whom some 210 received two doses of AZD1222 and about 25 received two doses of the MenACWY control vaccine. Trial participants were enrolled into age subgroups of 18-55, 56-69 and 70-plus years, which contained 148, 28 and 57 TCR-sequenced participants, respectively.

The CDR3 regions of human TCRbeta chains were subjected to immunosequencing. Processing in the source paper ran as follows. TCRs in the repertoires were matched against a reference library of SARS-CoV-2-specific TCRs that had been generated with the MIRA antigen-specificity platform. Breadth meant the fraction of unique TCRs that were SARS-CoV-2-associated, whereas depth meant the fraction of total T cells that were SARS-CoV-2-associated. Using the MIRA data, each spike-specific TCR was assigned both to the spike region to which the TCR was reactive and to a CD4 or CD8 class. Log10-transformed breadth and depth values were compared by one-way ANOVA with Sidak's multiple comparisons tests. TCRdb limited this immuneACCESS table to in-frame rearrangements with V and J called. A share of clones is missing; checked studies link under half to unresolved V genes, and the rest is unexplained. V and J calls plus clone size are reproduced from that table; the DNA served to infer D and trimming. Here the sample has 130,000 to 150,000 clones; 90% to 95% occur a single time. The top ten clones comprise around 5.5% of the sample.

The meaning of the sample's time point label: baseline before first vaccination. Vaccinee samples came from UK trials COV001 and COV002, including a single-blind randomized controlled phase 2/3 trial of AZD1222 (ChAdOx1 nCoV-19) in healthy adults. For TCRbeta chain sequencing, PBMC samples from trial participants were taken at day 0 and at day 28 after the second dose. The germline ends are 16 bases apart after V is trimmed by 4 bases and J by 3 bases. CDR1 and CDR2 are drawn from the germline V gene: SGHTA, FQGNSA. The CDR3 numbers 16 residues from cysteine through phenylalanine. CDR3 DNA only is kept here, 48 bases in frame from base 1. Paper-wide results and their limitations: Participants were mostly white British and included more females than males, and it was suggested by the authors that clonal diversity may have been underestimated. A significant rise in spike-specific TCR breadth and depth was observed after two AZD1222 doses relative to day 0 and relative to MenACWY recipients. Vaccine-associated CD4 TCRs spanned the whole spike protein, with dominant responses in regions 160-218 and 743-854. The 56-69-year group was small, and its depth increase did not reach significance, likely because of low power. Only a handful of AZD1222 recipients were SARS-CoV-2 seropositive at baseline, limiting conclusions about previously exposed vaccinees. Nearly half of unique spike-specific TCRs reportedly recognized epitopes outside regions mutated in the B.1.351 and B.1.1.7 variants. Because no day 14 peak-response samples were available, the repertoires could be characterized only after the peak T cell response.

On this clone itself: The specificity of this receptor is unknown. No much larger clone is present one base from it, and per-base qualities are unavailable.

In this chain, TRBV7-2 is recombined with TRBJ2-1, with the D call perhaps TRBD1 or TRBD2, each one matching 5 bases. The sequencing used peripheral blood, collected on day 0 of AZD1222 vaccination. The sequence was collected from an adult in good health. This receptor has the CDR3 CASSSPGTFYYNEQFF. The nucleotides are TGTGCCAGCAGCTCCCCCGGGACCTTCTACTACAATGAGCAGTTCTTC.